This T cell receptor beta chain originates from a study of blood T cell repertoires in COVID-19. This clone appeared once. Trimming stripped 2 bases from V and 5 bases from J, with 12 bases between. Germline V lookup: CDR1 SGHDN, CDR2 FVKESK. CDR3 length equals 14 residues. Authors' data handling: Amplification with reference gene primers provided the estimates of nucleated cell counts. TCRdb's copy holds only in-frame clones and misses some; the assay was immunoSEQ multiplex PCR. Clone size and the V and J calls come from that table; the DNA yielded D and trimming. The sample lists approximately 72,000 clones, roughly 86% occurring once.

Sequenced input: peripheral blood. The chain links TRBV14 to TRBJ2-5; possibly TRBD2 for D (6 bases). This TCR was recovered from a woman between 55 and 75 years old with acute or convalescent COVID-19. The CDR3 DNA reads as TGTGCCAGCAGCCAATACTCGGCGGGGGAGACCCAGTACTTC. This sequence encodes CASSQYSAGETQYF. The full variable domain, completed using reference TRBV14 and TRBJ2-5, is EAGVTQFPSHSVIEKGQTVTLRCDPISGHDNLYWYRRVMGKEIKFLLHFVKESKQDESGMPNNRFLAERTGGTYSTLKVQPAELEDSGVYFCASSQYSAGETQYFGPGTRLLVL.